This T cell receptor beta chain is from a study of blood T cell repertoires in COVID-19. Per the original methods: Nucleated cell counts were estimated from reference gene primer amplification. The table came from immunoSEQ multiplex PCR; TCRdb's copy has only in-frame clones and leaves some out. From that table come the V and J calls and clone size; the DNA was used to work out D and trimming. The table has 35,000 to 40,000 clones, roughly 85% seen once. The CDR3 runs to 12 residues. Germline V gene lookup returns CDR1 MNHEY and CDR2 SVGAGI. V gave up 4 bases and J gave up 6 bases, with 7 bases separating them.

Sample: peripheral blood. J is TRBJ2-1 and V is TRBV6-5; no definite D call. The receptor was isolated from a man between 60 and 75 years old with COVID-19, enrolled during active disease. The CDR3 is CASSSSLNEQFF. The CDR3 nucleotides read TGTGCCAGCAGTTCCTCCCTCAATGAGCAGTTCTTC.